A single sample is the source of the 3 T cell receptor beta chains below, sequenced in a study of shared clonotypes between healthy human individuals. TCRdb's table, derived via immunoSEQ multiplex PCR, lists solely in-frame clones and lacks some. The sample holds under 550,000 clones, around 96% seen once. Input material: naive CD4+ T cells sorted from blood. Subset of the sample: CD45RA+ positively selected. The origin of the receptors is a woman under 40 in good health.

The rearrangement joins TRBV4-1 to TRBJ2-2; 13 positions match TRBD2. The germline V gene encodes CDR1 MGHRA and CDR2 YSYEKL. This CDR3 contains 21 residues. Trimming at V came to 3 bases and at J to 0 bases, leaving 13 bases not matched to a gene. The CDR3 sequence is CASSHPRTSGRQRANTGELFF. The CDR3 DNA sequence: TGCGCCAGCAGCCATCCACGGACTAGCGGGAGACAAAGGGCGAACACCGGGGAGCTGTTTTTT.

The rearrangement links TRBV5-1 to TRBJ2-7, with D uncertain. This CDR3 comprises 14 residues. V was clipped by 1 base and J by 3 bases, with 11 bases between them. Germline assignment: CDR1 SGHRS and CDR2 YFSETQ. DNA of the CDR3: TGCGCCAGCAGCTTGAAGGTTGGTGACTACGAGCAGTACTTC. This codes for CASSLKVGDYEQYF.

This sequence joins TRBV2 and TRBJ1-2; TRBD1 agrees at 9 bases. V lost 2 bases to trimming and J lost 8 bases; unmatched junction nucleotides: 18. Germline V gene sequence: CDR1 SNHLY, CDR2 FYNNEI. The CDR3 is 18 amino acids. The CDR3 DNA is TGTGCCAGCAGTGAAAGGACAGGGGATCCGGGTTTAGCGCGCGGCTACACCTTC. Amino acid sequence: CASSERTGDPGLARGYTF.